This TCR beta chain was captured in a study of blood T cell repertoires in COVID-19. Methods used by the authors: Reference gene primers were amplified, and this amplification served to estimate nucleated cell counts. The table came from immunoSEQ multiplex PCR; TCRdb's copy has only in-frame clones and leaves some out. Clonal size and the V and J genes are those of that table, whereas D and trimming came from the DNA. This sample yields 150,000 to 200,000 clones, of which just over 85% are seen a single time; nearly 8.5% belongs to the top ten. The CDR3 has 16 residues. The germline gives CDR1 MNHEY, CDR2 SVGAGI. Trimming at V came to 3 bases and at J to 7 bases, leaving 7 bases not matched to a gene.

Sequenced: peripheral blood. This sequence originates from a man between 60 and 75 years old with acute or convalescent COVID-19. The chain uses TRBV6-5 and TRBJ2-2; the match to TRBD1 covers 11 bases. The CDR3: CASSYWTGGRGGELFF. CDR3 coding DNA: TGTGCCAGCAGTTATTGGACAGGGGGCCGGGGCGGGGAGCTGTTTTTT.